Reported below is one T cell receptor beta chain. A single count supports this clone. The target of this receptor is not known. Per-base qualities were not stored, and no clone one base away is much larger. This specimen comes from a study of CD8+ T cells in alopecia areata (dated by TCRdb to 2017 to 2018). At the level of the whole study: The treated patients, all with moderate-to-severe alopecia areata, were enrolled in an open-label pilot trial of oral tofacitinib given at 5 to 10 mg twice daily. Tofacitinib-treated patients had biopsies at baseline and at 4 and 24 weeks of treatment, with a later scalp biopsy in several patients. TCRbeta CDR3 regions were amplified by immunoSEQ multiplex PCR with 35 Vbeta forward and 13 Jbeta reverse primers. RNA was extracted with the PAXgene miRNA kit for fixed scalp, the miRNeasy kit for PBMCs, and the RNeasy kit for mouse skin. The study used high-throughput TCRbeta sequencing to examine T cell clonal expansion in alopecia areata, in both the C3H/HeJ mouse model and human patients. In treated patients, disease severity was measured using the SALT score, which gives the percentage of scalp surface area affected. Clonality in the scalp was compared among normal scalp (n=4), patchy alopecia areata scalp (n=8), and alopecia totalis/universalis scalp (n=8). In humans, TCRbeta sequencing was performed on scalp tissue and on sorted CD4+ and CD8+ peripheral blood T cells from healthy controls and from patients with patchy or totalis/universalis alopecia areata. Tofacitinib was administered for 6 to 18 months, and 6 months of follow-up off drug were then conducted to assess delayed response and recurrence.

The study at large found these results: Unlike mouse skin, which is dominated by gammadelta T cells, normal human skin has resident alphabeta T cells that are also sequenced, and this complicates analysis of the scalp TCR repertoire. Compared with mice, TCR sequences shared between patients were less clear, possibly partly because of HLA diversity across the patient population. Compared with normal scalp, lesional scalp, particularly in alopecia totalis/universalis, had higher clonality and more expanded CD8+ clones, which suggests antigenic drive. Many expanded lesional clones persisted in scalp and blood during tofacitinib treatment, which may partly explain relapse after stopping treatment. With tofacitinib, both scalp clonality and the number of expanded CD8+ clones among the top 100 scalp clones went down significantly. The treated cohort was small, with a single nonresponder, so links between baseline CD8+ expansion and response need larger studies.

The method behind the library was the immunoSEQ multiplex PCR assay. To provide template for TCR sequencing, every sample had RNA extracted and reverse transcribed into cDNA. First-strand cDNA was synthesized with SuperScript III using a 2:1 mix of oligo-dT and random hexamers. Amplification bias was assessed with a synthetic immune receptor repertoire, and residual bias was removed computationally. The source study handled its data this way. Raw reads were preprocessed for error removal, and CDR3 was defined according to IMGT conventions as running from the conserved cysteine to phenylalanine. To get clonality, Shannon entropy was normalized by log2 of the number of productive unique TCRs and the result was subtracted from 1. Whether each scalp clone was CD4 or CD8 was inferred by checking scalp TCRbeta sequences against the CD4 and CD8 repertoires from sorted blood. The source is immuneACCESS, and TCRdb retained only in-frame sequences with V and J called. Part of the clones is not carried over; for the studies checked, unresolved V genes explain less than half of this, and the remainder is unexplained. D and trimming come from the DNA, and the V and J calls and clone size come from that table. Across this sample there are 150,000 to 200,000 clones, with 60% to 70% seen only once. The ten largest clones add up to about 3% of the sample.

The sample's time point label, decoded: around 4 weeks on oral tofacitinib. This specimen's treatment or condition label, per the study, means: oral pan-JAK inhibitor, 5-10 mg twice daily. Peripheral blood and lesional scalp punch biopsies were obtained from patients with alopecia areata. PBMCs were separated by density centrifugation and stained for CD3, CD4 and CD8, after which CD4+ and CD8+ T cells were sorted on a FACSAria. The sequencing here drew on CD4+ T cells sorted from blood, taken at week 4, from a patient treated with tofacitinib. The source of this sequence is a human donor with alopecia areata.

CDR3 protein: CAWSVVWEQFF. The DNA sequence follows: TGTGCCTGGAGTGTGGTCTGGGAGCAGTTCTTC. This sequence uses TRBV30 and TRBJ2-1, with no confidently assigned D gene. Trimming takes 0 bases from V and 10 bases from J, and the germline ends sit 7 bases apart. Measured from the cysteine to the phenylalanine, the CDR3 is 11 residues long. The entry retains the CDR3 DNA only, 33 bases that are in frame from base 1. CDR1 and CDR2, per the germline V gene (reference sequence), are GTSNPN and SVGIG.